The present entry profiles one T cell receptor (beta chain) with its context. Sequenced by immunoSEQ multiplex PCR; TCRdb stores in-frame clones only, minus some. Among approximately 37,000 clones listed, 89% were seen once. The sample originates from a study of T cell changes during pregnancy in multiple sclerosis. J was trimmed by 10 bases and V by 4 bases; bases with no gene match: 11. Per the germline V gene, CDR1 is SGDLS and CDR2 is YYNGEE. This CDR3 is built from 14 residues. Sample: CD4+ T cells from peripheral blood mononuclear cells, taken in the first trimester of pregnancy. The chain couples TRBV9 to TRBJ2-1; 7 bases agree with TRBD1. The TCR comes from a female donor with multiple sclerosis, enrolled in a pregnancy study. As DNA, the CDR3 is TGTGCCAGCAGCCCAGGGGGACAGATTAGGGAGCAGTTCTTC. Protein sequence: CASSPGGQIREQFF.